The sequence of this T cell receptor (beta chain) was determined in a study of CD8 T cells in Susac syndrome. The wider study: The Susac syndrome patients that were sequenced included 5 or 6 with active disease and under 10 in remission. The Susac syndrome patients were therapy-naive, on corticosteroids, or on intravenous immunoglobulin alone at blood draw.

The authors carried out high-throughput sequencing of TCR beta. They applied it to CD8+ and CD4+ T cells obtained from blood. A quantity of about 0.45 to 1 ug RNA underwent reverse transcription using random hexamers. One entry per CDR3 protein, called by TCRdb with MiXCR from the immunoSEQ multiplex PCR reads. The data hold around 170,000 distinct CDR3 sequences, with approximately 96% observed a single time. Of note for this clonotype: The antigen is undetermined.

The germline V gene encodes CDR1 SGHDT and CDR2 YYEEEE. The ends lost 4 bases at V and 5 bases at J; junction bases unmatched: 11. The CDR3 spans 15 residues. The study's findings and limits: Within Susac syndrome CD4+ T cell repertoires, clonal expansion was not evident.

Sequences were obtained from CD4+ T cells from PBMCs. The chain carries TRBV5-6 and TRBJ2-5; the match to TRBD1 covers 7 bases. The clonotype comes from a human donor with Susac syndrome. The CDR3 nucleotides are TGTGCCAGCAGCCCCTCTCTGACAGGGTCGGAGACCCAGTACTTC. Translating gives CASSPSLTGSETQYF.